These 21 T cell receptor beta chains share one sample of origin, sequenced in a study of cytomegalovirus exposure and HLA in healthy donors. The study ran its PCR with 60 Vbeta and 13 Jbeta primers. Clones were read by immunoSEQ multiplex PCR, and TCRdb kept only the in-frame ones, dropping some. The data contain 70,000 to 95,000 clones, 80% of them singletons. The material sequenced was PBMCs. Every receptor here comes from a man between 18 and 35 years old in good health and CMV-seronegative.

This clone was detected only a few times. The chain has TRBV5-1 and TRBJ2-6; TRBD1 might be the D (6 bases). Germline V CDR1 and CDR2: SGHRS, YFSETQ. V lost 4 bases and J 1 base, leaving 12 bases between the germline ends. This CDR3 has 16 amino acids. The CDR3: CASSGGQLSGANVLTF. The CDR3 nucleotides read TGCGCCAGCAGCGGGGGCCAATTATCTGGGGCCAACGTCCTGACTTTC.

J is TRBJ1-2 and V is TRBV30; TRBD1 matches at 9 bases. V dropped 2 bases and J dropped 5; count of bases not matched to a gene: 6. This CDR3 region has 14 residues. In germline, CDR1 is GTSNPN, CDR2 SVGIG (reference sequence). The CDR3 nucleotides are TGTGCCTGGAGTCCGCAGACAGGGGGATATGGCTACACCTTC. Translation: CAWSPQTGGYGYTF.

The CDR3 coding sequence is TGTGCCAGCAGCTTGGAGGGGGTCAAACCTGGCTACACCTTC. This gives the protein CASSLEGVKPGYTF. The rearrangement links TRBV5-4 to TRBJ1-2; perhaps TRBD1 as D (6 bases). Germline V lookup: CDR1 SGHNT, CDR2 YYREEE (reference sequence). With 0 bases removed from V and 7 bases from J, the gap between germline ends came to 13 bases. This CDR3 has 14 amino acids.

The rearrangement links TRBV6-1 to TRBJ1-1, with 10 positions matching TRBD1. The CDR3 runs 17 residues. The germline V gene has CDR1 MNHNS and CDR2 SASEGT. V was pared by 7 bases and J by 0 bases, with 11 bases of the junction left unmatched. CDR3 nucleotide sequence: TGTGCCAGCATTGACAGGGGGCCAATCTATATGAACACTGAAGCTTTCTTT. As protein: CASIDRGPIYMNTEAFF.

The CDR3 DNA sequence: TGTGCCAGAAGCTGGGCAGGGACTTCTCAAGAGACCCAGTACTTC. Residues: CARSWAGTSQETQYF. The V and J genes are TRBV5-3 and TRBJ2-5; a possible D gene is TRBD2 (6 bases). TRBV5-3 is known as an ORF, though its function is uncertain. The V end lost 3 bases, the J end lost 2 bases, and 14 bases lay between the germline ends. This CDR3 is 15 amino acids long.

The chain links TRBV7-2 to TRBJ1-6, with D possibly TRBD1 on 6 matching bases. The CDR3 loop spans 16 amino acids. Trimming pared 0 bases from V and 7 bases from J, leaving 13 bases between. Per the germline V gene, CDR1 is SGHTA and CDR2 is FQGNSA. The CDR3 DNA reads TGTGCCAGCAGCTTAGCGAGGGACACCGGAAATTCACCCCTCCACTTT. Amino acid sequence: CASSLARDTGNSPLHF.

The V call is TRBV19, the J call TRBJ2-1, with TRBD2 identical over 11 bases. J was trimmed by 6 bases and V by 7 bases; bases with no gene match: 8. The V gene's germline CDR1 is LNHDA and CDR2 SQIVND (reference sequence). This CDR3 has 15 amino acids. CDR3 sequence (DNA): TGTGCCAGTAAGATTAGCGGGGGGGCGTTCAATGAGCAGTTCTTC. Amino acid sequence: CASKISGGAFNEQFF.

J is TRBJ2-1 and V is TRBV6-1; D is perhaps TRBD2 (6 bases). CDR1 is MNHNS, CDR2 SASEGT, per germline. The CDR3 extends over 15 amino acids. V was trimmed by 2 bases and J by 8 bases, leaving 16 bases between them. For the CDR3, the DNA is TGTGCCAGCAGTGAACCAAAAGAACTAGCCGATGAGCAGTTCTTC. This translates into CASSEPKELADEQFF.

The chain recombines TRBV18 with TRBJ2-7, with a weak D call TRBD2 (7 bases). CDR1 KGHSH and CDR2 LQKENI come from the germline V gene. V was clipped by 3 bases and J by 4 bases, with 16 bases between them. The CDR3 is 15 amino acids. The CDR3 spells CASSPLDGGPYEQYF. The DNA for the CDR3 is TGTGCCAGCTCACCCCTCGACGGGGGGCCTTACGAGCAGTACTTC. The whole variable domain, filled in from reference TRBV18 and TRBJ2-7, reads NAGVMQNPRHLVRRRGQEARLRCSPMKGHSHVYWYRQLPEEGLKFMVYLQKENIIDESGMPKERFSAEFPKEGPSILRIQQVVRGDSAAYFCASSPLDGGPYEQYFGPGTRLTVT.

A single count supports this clone. CDR3 DNA: TGTGCCAGCAGCTCAAGGATGACAGGTTCTTTCTCTGGAAACACCATATATTTT. It is translated as CASSSRMTGSFSGNTIYF. The chain links TRBV7-9 to TRBJ1-3; possible D gene TRBD1, 6 bases. CDR1 and CDR2 (germline): SEHNR, FQNEAQ (reference sequence). This CDR3 has 18 residues. V was cut by 4 bases and J by 0 bases, with 19 bases left in between.

The chain combines TRBV6-4 with TRBJ1-1; D is possibly TRBD1 (6 bases). The CDR3 covers 13 residues. In germline, CDR1 is MRHNA, CDR2 SNTAGT. V dropped 6 bases and J dropped 0 bases, with 8 bases sitting between them. CDR3 in amino acids: CASRGHLNTEAFF. The CDR3 bases are TGTGCCAGCAGGGGACACTTGAACACTGAAGCTTTCTTT.

This chain uses TRBV2 with TRBJ2-2; tentatively, D is TRBD2 (6 bases). The germline CDR1 and CDR2 sequences are SNHLY and FYNNEI. Trimming left V 3 bases short and J 3 bases short, with 11 bases between. The CDR3 consists of 15 residues. The CDR3 loop reads CASSEGGGYTGELFF. DNA of the CDR3: TGTGCCAGCAGTGAGGGTGGAGGGTACACCGGGGAGCTGTTTTTT.

This clone was seen only a few times. This chain links TRBV7-3 with TRBJ2-7, with TRBD1 matching over 7 bases. This CDR3 spans 13 amino acids. CDR1 is SGHTA and CDR2 is FQGTGA in the germline V gene. J gave up 6 bases and V 5 bases, and 7 bases lay outside the gene matches. CDR3 in DNA: TGTGCCAGCAGCGAGGACAGGTCGGGCGAGCAGTACTTC. It is translated as CASSEDRSGEQYF. Using reference TRBV7-3 and TRBJ2-7 for the parts outside the CDR3, the full variable domain is GAGVSQTPSNKVTEKGKYVELRCDPISGHTALYWYRQSLGQGPEFLIYFQGTGAADDSGLPNDRFFAVRPEGSVSTLKIQRTERGDSAVYLCASSEDRSGEQYFGPGTRLTVT.

The chain links TRBV4-2 to TRBJ2-1; 8 nucleotides line up with TRBD2. CDR1 and CDR2 (germline): LGHNA, YNFKEQ. V gave up 3 bases and J gave up 8 bases; unmatched junction bases: 15. This CDR3 contains 17 residues. CDR3: CASSQSSGGGPSDEQFF. The CDR3 DNA reads as TGTGCCAGCAGCCAGTCGTCCGGGGGGGGGCCCTCCGATGAGCAGTTCTTC.

The CDR3 nucleotides are TGTGCTAGTGGTTTGGACAGGGGGTCGGTTAACGCAGATACGCAGTATTTT. It translates to CASGLDRGSVNADTQYF. The genes are TRBV12-5 and TRBJ2-3; 8 bases line up with TRBD1. V gave up 1 base and J gave up 4 bases; unmatched junction bases: 10. The V gene's germline CDR1 is LGHNT and CDR2 FRNRAP. The CDR3 runs 17 residues.

V usage is TRBV18 and J usage is TRBJ2-7; 10 positions agree with TRBD1. Germline-derived CDR1 and CDR2 are KGHSH and LQKENI. This CDR3 has 15 residues. The J segment lost 6 bases and the V segment lost 0 bases, leaving 5 bases of the junction unmatched. CDR3 sequence: CASSPPGQGLGEQYF. The CDR3 DNA is TGTGCCAGCTCACCACCGGGACAGGGGCTAGGCGAGCAGTACTTC.

The CDR3 DNA reads TGTGCCAGCAGTCGACTTAGCGGGGCGGTCACCGGGGAGCTGTTTTTT. Translation: CASSRLSGAVTGELFF. The rearrangement joins TRBV5-4 to TRBJ2-2; TRBD2 aligns across 8 bases. V lost 5 bases, J lost 4 bases, and 10 bases stayed unmatched. CDR1 is SGHNT and CDR2 is YYREEE in the germline V gene (reference sequence). This CDR3 is built from 16 residues.

The chain carries TRBV5-5 and TRBJ1-4, with TRBD1 matching 9 bases. Germline loops: CDR1 SGHKS, CDR2 YYEKEE (reference sequence). The CDR3 contains 14 residues. V was pared by 4 bases and J by 5 bases, with 3 bases of the junction left unmatched. CDR3 amino acids: CASSPGTGNEKLFF. CDR3 nucleotide sequence: TGTGCCAGCAGCCCCGGGACAGGGAATGAAAAACTGTTTTTT.

The chain is built from TRBV9 and TRBJ2-2, with 8 nucleotides matching TRBD2. Germline lookup yields CDR1 SGDLS and CDR2 YYNGEE. The V and J ends lost 0 bases and 6 bases, in that order; junction bases with no gene match: 4. The CDR3 runs 15 residues. CDR3 sequence (DNA): TGTGCCAGCAGCGTAGGGGCGGGGGGCGCCGGGGAGCTGTTTTTT. This gives the protein CASSVGAGGAGELFF.

For the CDR3, the DNA is TGCGCCAGCAGTGAGTCGGGGACAGGGCCCTACGAGCAGTACTTC. This gives the protein CASSESGTGPYEQYF. This chain uses TRBV10-1 with TRBJ2-7; 9 nucleotides align to TRBD1. Germline CDR1 WNHNN, CDR2 SYGVQD (reference sequence). This CDR3 comprises 15 residues. V lost 0 bases and J lost 2; bases outside the gene matches: 2.

The rearrangement uses TRBV5-1 and TRBJ1-1, with D perhaps TRBD1 (6 bases). The germline CDR1 and CDR2 sequences are SGHRS and YFSETQ. Trimming pared 1 base from V and 0 bases from J, leaving 7 bases between. The CDR3 has 14 residues. The CDR3 protein is CASSLTGMNTEAFF. In nucleotides, the CDR3 is TGCGCCAGCAGCTTGACAGGGATGAACACTGAAGCTTTCTTT. Using reference TRBV5-1 and TRBJ1-1 for the parts outside the CDR3, the full variable domain is KAGVTQTPRYLIKTRGQQVTLSCSPISGHRSVSWYQQTPGQGLQFLFEYFSETQRNKGNFPGRFSGRQFSNSRSEMNVSTLELGDSALYLCASSLTGMNTEAFFGQGTRLTVV.